This record covers a single TCR beta chain. The V and J ends lost 0 bases and 4 bases, in that order; junction bases with no gene match: 5. The germline V gene has CDR1 SGHRS and CDR2 YFSETQ. The CDR3 sequence is 15 residues long. This entry is derived from a study of PD-1 blockade in classical Hodgkin lymphoma. The time point denotes: newly diagnosed, previously untreated cHL patient sample. Magnetic depletion of unwanted cells isolated CD4+ T cells from thawed PBMCs. This table comes from immunoSEQ multiplex PCR, and its TCRdb copy is limited to in-frame clones, with some not included. The table lists around 32,000 clones, about 88% of them singletons.

Material: CD4+ T cells from blood. This chain links TRBV5-1 with TRBJ1-1; TRBD1 agrees at 8 bases. The sequence was collected from a human donor with classical Hodgkin lymphoma. The CDR3 coding sequence is TGCGCCAGCAGCTTGGGGACAGGGCCGGCCACTGAAGCTTTCTTT. Its protein is CASSLGTGPATEAFF. The complete variable domain, with remaining parts taken from reference TRBV5-1 and TRBJ1-1, reads KAGVTQTPRYLIKTRGQQVTLSCSPISGHRSVSWYQQTPGQGLQFLFEYFSETQRNKGNFPGRFSGRQFSNSRSEMNVSTLELGDSALYLCASSLGTGPATEAFFGQGTRLTVV.